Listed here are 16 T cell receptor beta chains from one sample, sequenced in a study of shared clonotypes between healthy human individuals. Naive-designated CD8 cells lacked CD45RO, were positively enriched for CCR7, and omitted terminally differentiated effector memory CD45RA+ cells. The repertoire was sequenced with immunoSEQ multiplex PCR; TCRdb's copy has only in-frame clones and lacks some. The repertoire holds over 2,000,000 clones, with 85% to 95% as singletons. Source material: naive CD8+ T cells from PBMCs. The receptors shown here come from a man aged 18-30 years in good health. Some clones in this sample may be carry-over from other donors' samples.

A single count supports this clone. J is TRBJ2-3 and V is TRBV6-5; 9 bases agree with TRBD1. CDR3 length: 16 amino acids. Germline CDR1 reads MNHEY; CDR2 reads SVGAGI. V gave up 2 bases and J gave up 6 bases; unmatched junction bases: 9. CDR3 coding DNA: TGTGCCAGCAGTTACGCCCGGACAGGGGTGTACGATACGCAGTATTTT. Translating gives CASSYARTGVYDTQYF.

The CDR3 here is CASSPSGRDNEQFF. The CDR3, as DNA: TGTGCCAGCAGCCCTAGCGGGAGGGACAATGAGCAGTTCTTC. This chain joins TRBV2 and TRBJ2-1; TRBD2 matches 12 bases. The CDR3 runs to 14 residues. Germline CDR1 SNHLY, CDR2 FYNNEI. After removal of 6 bases from V and 5 bases from J, the junction contained 2 bases not matched to a gene. Based on the CDR3 plus reference TRBV2 and TRBJ2-1, the full variable domain is EPEVTQTPSHQVTQMGQEVILRCVPISNHLYFYWYRQILGQKVEFLVSFYNNEISEKSEIFDDQFSVERPDGSNFTLKIRSTKLEDSAMYFCASSPSGRDNEQFFGPGTRLTVL.

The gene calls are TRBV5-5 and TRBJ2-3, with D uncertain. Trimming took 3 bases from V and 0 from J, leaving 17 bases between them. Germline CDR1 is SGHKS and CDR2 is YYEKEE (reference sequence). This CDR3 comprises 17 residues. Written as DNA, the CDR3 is TGTGCCAGCAGCTGGACCATCTGGGGTTATAGCACAGATACGCAGTATTTT. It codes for CASSWTIWGYSTDTQYF.

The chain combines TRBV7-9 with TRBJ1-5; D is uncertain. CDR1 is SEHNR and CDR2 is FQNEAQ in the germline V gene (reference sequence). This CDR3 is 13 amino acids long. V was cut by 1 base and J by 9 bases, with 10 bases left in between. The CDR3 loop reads CASSLGLGSPQHF. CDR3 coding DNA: TGTGCCAGCAGCTTAGGGTTGGGTTCGCCCCAGCATTTT.

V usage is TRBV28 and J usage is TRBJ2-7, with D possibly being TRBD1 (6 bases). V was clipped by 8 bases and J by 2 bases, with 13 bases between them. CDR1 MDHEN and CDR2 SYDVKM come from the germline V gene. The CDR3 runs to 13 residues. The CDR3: CASEPRGPYEQYF. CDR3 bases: TGTGCCAGCGAACCCAGGGGACCCTACGAGCAGTACTTC. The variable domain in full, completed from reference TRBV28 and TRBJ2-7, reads DVKVTQSSRYLVKRTGEKVFLECVQDMDHENMFWYRQDPGLGLRLIYFSYDVKMKEKGDIPEGYSVSREKKERFSLILESASTNQTSMYLCASEPRGPYEQYFGPGTRLTVT.

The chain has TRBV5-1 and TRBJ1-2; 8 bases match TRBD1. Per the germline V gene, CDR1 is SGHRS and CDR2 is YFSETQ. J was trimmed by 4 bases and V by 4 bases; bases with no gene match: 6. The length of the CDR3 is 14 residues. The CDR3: CASSPPGQGYGYTF. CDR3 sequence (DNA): TGCGCCAGCAGCCCACCTGGACAGGGCTATGGCTACACCTTC. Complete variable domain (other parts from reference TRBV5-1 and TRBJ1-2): KAGVTQTPRYLIKTRGQQVTLSCSPISGHRSVSWYQQTPGQGLQFLFEYFSETQRNKGNFPGRFSGRQFSNSRSEMNVSTLELGDSALYLCASSPPGQGYGYTFGSGTRLTVV.

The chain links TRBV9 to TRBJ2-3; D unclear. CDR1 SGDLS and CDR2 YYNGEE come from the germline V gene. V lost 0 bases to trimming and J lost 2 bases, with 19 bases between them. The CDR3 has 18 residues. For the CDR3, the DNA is TGTGCCAGCAGCGTAGAACGATCCGGAACTCCCGCCACAGATACGCAGTATTTT. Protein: CASSVERSGTPATDTQYF.

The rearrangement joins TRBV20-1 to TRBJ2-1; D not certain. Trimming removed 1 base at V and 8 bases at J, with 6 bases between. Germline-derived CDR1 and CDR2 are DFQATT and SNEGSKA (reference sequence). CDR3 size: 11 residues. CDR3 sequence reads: CSARARDEQFF. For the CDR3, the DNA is TGCAGTGCTAGAGCTCGGGATGAGCAGTTCTTC.

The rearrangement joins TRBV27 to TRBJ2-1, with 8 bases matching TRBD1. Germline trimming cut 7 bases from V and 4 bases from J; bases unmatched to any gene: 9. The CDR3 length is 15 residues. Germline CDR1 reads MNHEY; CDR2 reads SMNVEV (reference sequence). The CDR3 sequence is CASTQRTGNYNEQFF. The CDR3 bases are TGTGCCAGCACACAGCGGACAGGGAATTACAATGAGCAGTTCTTC.

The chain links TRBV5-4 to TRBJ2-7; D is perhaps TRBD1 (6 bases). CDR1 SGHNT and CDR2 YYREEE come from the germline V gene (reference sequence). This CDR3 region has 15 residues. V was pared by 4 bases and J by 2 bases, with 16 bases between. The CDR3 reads CASSRLTGSTYEQYF. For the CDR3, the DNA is TGTGCCAGCAGCCGTCTGACAGGTTCTACCTACGAGCAGTACTTC.

Here the CDR3 DNA reads TGCGCCAGCAGCCTAGGAGGGACAGGTCCCGCCAACTATGGCTACACCTTC. Its translation: CASSLGGTGPANYGYTF. This chain connects TRBV4-1 to TRBJ1-2, with TRBD1 matching 8 bases. J gave up 2 bases and V 4 bases, and 12 bases lay outside the gene matches. The germline CDR1 and CDR2 sequences are MGHRA and YSYEKL. This CDR3 region has 17 residues.

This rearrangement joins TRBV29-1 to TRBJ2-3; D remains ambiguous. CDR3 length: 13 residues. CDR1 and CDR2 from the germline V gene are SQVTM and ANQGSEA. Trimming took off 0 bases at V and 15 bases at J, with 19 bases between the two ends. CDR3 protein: CSVEDSPTIGKYF. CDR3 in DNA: TGCAGCGTTGAAGATTCGCCGACCATCGGAAAATATTTT.

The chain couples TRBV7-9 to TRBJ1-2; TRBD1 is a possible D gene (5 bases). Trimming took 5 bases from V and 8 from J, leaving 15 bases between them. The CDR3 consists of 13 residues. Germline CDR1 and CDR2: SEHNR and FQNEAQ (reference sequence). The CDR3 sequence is CASSATGTMGYTF. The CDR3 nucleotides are TGTGCCAGCAGCGCAACCGGGACTATGGGCTACACCTTC. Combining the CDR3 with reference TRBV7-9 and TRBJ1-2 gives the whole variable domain DTGVSQNPRHKITKRGQNVTFRCDPISEHNRLYWYRQTLGQGPEFLTYFQNEAQLEKSRLLSDRFSAERPKGSFSTLEIQRTEQGDSAMYLCASSATGTMGYTFGSGTRLTVV.

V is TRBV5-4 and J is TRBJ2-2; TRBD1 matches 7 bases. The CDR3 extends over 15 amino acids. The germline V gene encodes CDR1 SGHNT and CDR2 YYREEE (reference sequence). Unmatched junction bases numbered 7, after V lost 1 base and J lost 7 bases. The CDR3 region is CASSLKGATHGELFF. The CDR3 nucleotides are TGTGCCAGCAGCTTGAAGGGGGCAACCCACGGGGAGCTGTTTTTT.

Here the CDR3 reads CASSTDRLAGDTDTQYF. The CDR3 DNA reads TGTGCCAGCAGTACCGACCGACTAGCGGGAGACACAGATACGCAGTATTTT. The chain has TRBV5-6 and TRBJ2-3; 12 nucleotides agree with TRBD2. The V gene end was trimmed by 5 bases and the J gene end by 2 bases; junction bases not matched to a gene: 9. Germline lookup yields CDR1 SGHDT and CDR2 YYEEEE. The length of the CDR3 is 17 residues.

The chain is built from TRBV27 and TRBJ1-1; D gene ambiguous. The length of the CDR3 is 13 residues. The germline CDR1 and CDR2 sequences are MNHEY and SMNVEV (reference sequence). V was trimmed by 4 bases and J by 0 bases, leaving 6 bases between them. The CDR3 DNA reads TGTGCCAGCAGTTCAGTCATGAACACTGAAGCTTTCTTT. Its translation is CASSSVMNTEAFF.